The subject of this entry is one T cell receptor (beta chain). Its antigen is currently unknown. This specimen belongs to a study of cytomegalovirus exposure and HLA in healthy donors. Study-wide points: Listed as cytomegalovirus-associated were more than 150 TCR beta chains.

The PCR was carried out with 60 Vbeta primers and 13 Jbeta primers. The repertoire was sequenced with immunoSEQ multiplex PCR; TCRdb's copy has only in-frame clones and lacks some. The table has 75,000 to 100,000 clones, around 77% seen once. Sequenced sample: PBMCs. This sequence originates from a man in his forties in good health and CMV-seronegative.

This CDR3 reads CASSEQSYGYTF. The CDR3 DNA follows: TGTGCCAGCAGTGAACAGTCCTATGGCTACACCTTC. The chain has TRBV2 and TRBJ1-2; D gene ambiguous. CDR1 SNHLY and CDR2 FYNNEI come from the germline V gene. V lost 2 bases to trimming and J lost 4 bases, with 5 bases between them. CDR3 size: 12 residues.